The 11 T cell receptor beta chains given below trace back to one sample, sequenced in a study of T-cell memory formation after mild COVID-19. TCRdb ran MiXCR on the 5' RACE reads and lists one entry per CDR3 protein. The data contain more than 250,000 distinct CDR3 sequences, around 16% of them singletons. Sequences were obtained from PBMCs or a T cell subset sorted from them (not recorded which). The source is a man between 18 and 29 years old who had mild COVID-19 (a few samples of this study predate the infection). Cell type and time point are not known.

V is TRBV5-1 and J is TRBJ2-1, with D tentatively TRBD1 (6 bases). Germline CDR1 is SGHRS and CDR2 is YFSETQ. The CDR3 spans 15 residues. V was cut by 3 bases and J by 6 bases, with 16 bases left in between. CDR3: CASSYDRLSTNEQFF. CDR3 bases: TGCGCCAGCAGCTACGACAGGTTGTCCACCAATGAGCAGTTCTTC.

About this clonotype itself: One end of the junction varies from germline; a read error may be responsible. The rearrangement links TRBV7-7 to TRBJ2-5; 9 nucleotides line up with TRBD1. The CDR3 length is 14 residues. CDR1 and CDR2 (germline): SSHAT, FNYEAQ (reference sequence). In DNA form, the CDR3 reads TGTGCTAGCAGCACGGGGACAGGGCAAGAGACCCAGTACTTC. It yields the protein CASSTGTGQETQYF.

The table lists this clonotype with a few counts. V is TRBV10-3 and J is TRBJ2-3, with no clear D. Trimming removed 5 bases at V and 5 bases at J, with 5 bases between. CDR1 ENHRY and CDR2 SYGVKD come from the germline V gene. The CDR3 covers 11 residues. The CDR3 coding sequence is TGTGCCATCAGTTACCAAGATACGCAGTATTTT. It translates to CAISYQDTQYF.

This clonotype was found a few times. The rearrangement links TRBV7-9 to TRBJ1-2; D is perhaps TRBD1 (6 bases). Trimming took 6 bases from V and 2 from J, leaving 22 bases between them. Germline V lookup: CDR1 SEHNR, CDR2 FQNEAQ (reference sequence). The CDR3 is made up of 17 amino acids. DNA for the CDR3: TGTGCCAGCAGATCAACCTTTCGGGGACAAGGAAACTATGGCTACACCTTC. It translates to CASRSTFRGQGNYGYTF.

V gene TRBV18 combines with J gene TRBJ2-1; TRBD2 agrees at 10 bases. Germline CDR1 KGHSH, CDR2 LQKENI. The CDR3 extends over 18 amino acids. V lost 6 bases, J lost 4 bases, and 15 bases stayed unmatched. For the CDR3, the DNA is TGTGCCAGCTCGCCGGCGAGGGCTAGCGGGGGACCATACAATGAGCAGTTCTTC. It specifies CASSPARASGGPYNEQFF.

The chain uses TRBV6-5 and TRBJ1-3; no clear D gene. The germline CDR1 and CDR2 sequences are MNHEY and SVGAGI. V was cut by 4 bases and J by 1 base, with 11 bases left in between. The CDR3 runs to 15 residues. CDR3 sequence reads: CASSSHPGSGNTIYF. CDR3 in DNA: TGTGCCAGCAGTTCCCACCCGGGGTCTGGAAACACCATATATTTT.

This clonotype occurred a few times. The rearrangement links TRBV21-1 to TRBJ2-7; the DNA was not used to check the table's D call, TRBD1. TRBV21-1 constitutes a pseudogene. The CDR3 covers 15 residues. The CDR3 spells CASSSGAYVGGEQYV. CDR3 sequence (DNA): TGTGCCAGCAGCAGCGGGGCGTATGTGGGAGGCGAGCAGTACGTC.

The CDR3 DNA is TGTGCCAGCAAGGGTGGGGCGCAGGGGGAGCTGTTTTTT. Translated: CASKGGAQGELFF. The chain has TRBV6-2 or TRBV6-3 and TRBJ2-2; a weak D match, TRBD1 (5 bases). CDR1 and CDR2 from the germline V gene are MNHEY and SVGEGT. This CDR3 spans 13 amino acids. V was shortened by 7 bases and J by 8 bases, with 14 bases between the two germline ends.

This clonotype was recorded many times. The CDR3 is CASSPEGVEQYF. The CDR3 DNA sequence: TGCGCCAGCAGCCCAGAGGGAGTCGAGCAGTACTTC. The chain links TRBV5-1 to TRBJ2-7, with D perhaps matching TRBD2 (5 bases). CDR1 and CDR2 (germline): SGHRS, YFSETQ. This CDR3 has 12 amino acids. V lost 4 bases and J lost 6, with 11 bases in between.

This chain connects TRBV9 to TRBJ2-2; 9 positions match TRBD1. The germline V gene encodes CDR1 SGDLS and CDR2 YYNGEE. Unmatched junction bases numbered 12, after V lost 2 bases and J lost 4 bases. The CDR3 has 18 residues. CDR3 loop: CASSVGLGTGTATGELFF. CDR3 nucleotides: TGTGCCAGCAGCGTGGGTTTGGGGACAGGGACGGCCACCGGGGAGCTGTTTTTT.

This clonotype was observed at least ten times. The CDR3 here is CASSVGGGPQNGEQFF. Written as DNA, the CDR3 is TGCGCCAGCAGCGTTGGCGGCGGCCCTCAAAACGGTGAGCAGTTCTTC. This sequence joins TRBV5-1 and TRBJ2-1; the D is unclear. Germline V gene data show CDR1 as SGHRS and CDR2 as YFSETQ. V was clipped by 4 bases and J by 9 bases, with 23 bases between them. This CDR3 contains 16 residues. Full variable domain (remainder filled in from reference TRBV5-1 and TRBJ2-1): KAGVTQTPRYLIKTRGQQVTLSCSPISGHRSVSWYQQTPGQGLQFLFEYFSETQRNKGNFPGRFSGRQFSNSRSEMNVSTLELGDSALYLCASSVGGGPQNGEQFFGPGTRLTVL.